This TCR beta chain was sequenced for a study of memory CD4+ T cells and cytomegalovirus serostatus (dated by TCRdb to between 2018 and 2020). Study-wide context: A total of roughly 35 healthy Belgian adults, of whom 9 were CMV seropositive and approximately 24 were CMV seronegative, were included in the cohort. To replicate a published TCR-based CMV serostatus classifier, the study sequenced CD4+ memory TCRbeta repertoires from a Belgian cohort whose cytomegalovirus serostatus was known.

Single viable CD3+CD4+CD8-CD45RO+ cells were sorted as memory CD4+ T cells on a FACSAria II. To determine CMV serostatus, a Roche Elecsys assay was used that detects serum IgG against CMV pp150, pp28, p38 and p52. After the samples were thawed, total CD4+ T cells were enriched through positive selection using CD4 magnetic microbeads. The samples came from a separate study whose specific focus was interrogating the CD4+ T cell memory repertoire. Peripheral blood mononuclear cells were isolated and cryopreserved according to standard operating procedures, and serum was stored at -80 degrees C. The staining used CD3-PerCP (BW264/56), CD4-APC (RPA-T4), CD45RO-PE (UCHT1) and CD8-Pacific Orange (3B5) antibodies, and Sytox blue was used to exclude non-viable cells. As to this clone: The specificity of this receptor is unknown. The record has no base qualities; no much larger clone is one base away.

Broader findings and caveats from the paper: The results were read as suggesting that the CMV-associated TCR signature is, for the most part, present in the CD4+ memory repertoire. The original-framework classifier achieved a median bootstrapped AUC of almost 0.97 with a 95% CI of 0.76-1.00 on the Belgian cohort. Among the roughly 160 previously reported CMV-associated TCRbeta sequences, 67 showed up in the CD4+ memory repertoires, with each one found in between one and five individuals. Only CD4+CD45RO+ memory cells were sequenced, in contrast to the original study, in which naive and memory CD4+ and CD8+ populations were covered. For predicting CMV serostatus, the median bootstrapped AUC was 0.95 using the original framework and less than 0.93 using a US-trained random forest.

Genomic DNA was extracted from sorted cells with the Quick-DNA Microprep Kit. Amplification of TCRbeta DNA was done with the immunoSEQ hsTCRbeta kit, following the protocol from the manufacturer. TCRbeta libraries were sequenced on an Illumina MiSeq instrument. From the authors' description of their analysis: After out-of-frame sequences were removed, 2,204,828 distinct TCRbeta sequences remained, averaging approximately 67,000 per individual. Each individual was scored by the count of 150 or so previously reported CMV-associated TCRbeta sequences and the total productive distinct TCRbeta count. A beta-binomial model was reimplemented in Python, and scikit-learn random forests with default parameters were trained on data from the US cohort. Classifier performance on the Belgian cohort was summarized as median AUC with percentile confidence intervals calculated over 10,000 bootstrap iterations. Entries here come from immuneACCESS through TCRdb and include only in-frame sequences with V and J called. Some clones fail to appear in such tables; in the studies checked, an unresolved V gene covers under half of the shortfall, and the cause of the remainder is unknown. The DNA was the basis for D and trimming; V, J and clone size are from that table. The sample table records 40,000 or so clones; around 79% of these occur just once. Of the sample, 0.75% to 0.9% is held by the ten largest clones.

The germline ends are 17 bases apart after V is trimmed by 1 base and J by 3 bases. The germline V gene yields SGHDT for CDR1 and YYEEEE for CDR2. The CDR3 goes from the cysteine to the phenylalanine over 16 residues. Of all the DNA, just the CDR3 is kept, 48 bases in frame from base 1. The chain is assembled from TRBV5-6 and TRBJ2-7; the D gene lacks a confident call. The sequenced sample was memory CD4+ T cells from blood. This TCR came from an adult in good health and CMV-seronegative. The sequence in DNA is TGTGCCAGCAGCTTGTACGGGCGGACCTCTGGCTACGAGCAGTACTTC. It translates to CASSLYGRTSGYEQYF.